This is a list of T cell receptor beta chains from one sample in a study of blood T cell repertoires in COVID-19. The table came from immunoSEQ multiplex PCR; TCRdb's copy has only in-frame clones and leaves some out. The top ten clones hold roughly a tenth of a sample with 200,000 to 300,000 clones, 70% to 85% of them seen once. Sequenced input: peripheral blood. The origin of the receptors is a woman of 80 years or more with acute or convalescent COVID-19. The CDR3 runs from the conserved cysteine through the conserved F or W.

TRBV10-1	TRBJ1-6	CASPSGTPDNSPLHF
TRBV2	TRBJ1-1	CASTGQMNTEAFF
TRBV9	TRBJ2-7	CASSVRSVGSTHPGQYF
TRBV27	TRBJ1-4	CASSPQGADEKLFF
TRBV4-2	TRBJ1-2	CASSQGTGGADGYTF
TRBV18	TRBJ2-7	CASSPPGGGWTGEQYF
TRBV2	TRBJ2-5	CASKAGQETQYF
TRBV2	TRBJ2-7	CASRGTGFRYEQYF
TRBV2	TRBJ1-6	CASSEQGNSPLHF
TRBV2	TRBJ1-4	CASSDRQGRANEKLFF
TRBV18	TRBJ2-2	CASSSLAGAGELFF
TRBV7-9	TRBJ1-2	CASSLTAEYGYTF
TRBV9	TRBJ2-5	CASSERWTGGETQYF
TRBV5-1	TRBJ1-1	CASSMGHASEAFF
TRBV5-1	TRBJ2-1	CASSRTLSYNEQFF
TRBV4-2	TRBJ1-6	CASSQAGRGVGNSPLHF
TRBV4-1	TRBJ1-5	CASSQDPGTLNQPQHF
TRBV28	TRBJ1-2	CAIPGDRGSRGYTF
TRBV28	TRBJ1-1	CASSHRGGSAEAFF
TRBV28	TRBJ2-5	CASRQGTRETQYF
TRBV29-1	TRBJ2-7	CSVGANYEQYF
TRBV4-2	TRBJ1-3	CASSQDVELHSGNTIYF
TRBV30	TRBJ2-1	CAWSTQRGPYNEQFF
TRBV18	TRBJ1-4	CASSLRGTATNEKLFF
TRBV18	TRBJ2-3	CASSPSFRGADTQYF
TRBV18	TRBJ2-3	CASSPRDRGGDTQYF
TRBV11-2	TRBJ2-1	CASSSKRGGNEKEQFF
TRBV28	TRBJ2-2	CASSLDRGLNTGELFF
TRBV3-1/TRBV3-2	TRBJ1-3	CASSQGAQLSGNTIYF
TRBV5-1	TRBJ1-1	CASSAGGGSTEAFF
TRBV5-4	TRBJ2-7	CASSHPDRAYEQYF
TRBV2	TRBJ2-5	CASSDPGQGQVGETQYF
TRBV4-1	TRBJ2-7	CASSPGGTLVGTYEQYF
TRBV2	TRBJ1-2	CASSATGGAGYTF
TRBV28	TRBJ1-2	CASSPNYGYTF
TRBV21-1	TRBJ2-7	CASSKCHRSSEQYF
TRBV10-2	TRBJ2-5	CASRQTGQETQYF
TRBV18	TRBJ1-1	CASSLPGRRDTEAFF
TRBV28	TRBJ1-2	CEGLDCGYTF
TRBV3-1/TRBV3-2	TRBJ1-2	CASSQGGASGGYTF
TRBV24-1	TRBJ2-7	CATSETGLQQYF
TRBV6-5	TRBJ1-5	CASSGTGRGQPQHF
TRBV18	TRBJ2-3	CASSPLAGGTDTQYF
TRBV30	TRBJ1-6	CAWSTNRGYAYNSPLHF
TRBV2	TRBJ2-2	CASSRQPNTGELFF
TRBV6-6	TRBJ2-7	CASRDTQRGGYEQYF
TRBV19	TRBJ1-4	CASSIPRERPDRAATNEKLFF